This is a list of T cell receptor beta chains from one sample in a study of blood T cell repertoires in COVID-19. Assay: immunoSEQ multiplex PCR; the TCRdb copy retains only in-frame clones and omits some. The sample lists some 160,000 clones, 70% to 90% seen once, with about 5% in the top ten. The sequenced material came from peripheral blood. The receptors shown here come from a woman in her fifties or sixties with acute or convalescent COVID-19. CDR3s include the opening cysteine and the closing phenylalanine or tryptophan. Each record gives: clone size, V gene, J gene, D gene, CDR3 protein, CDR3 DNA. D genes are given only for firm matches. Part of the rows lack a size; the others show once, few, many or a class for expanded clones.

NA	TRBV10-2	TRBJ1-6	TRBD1	CASSESAGGGWSYNSPLHF	TGCGCCAGCAGTGAGTCCGCAGGGGGCGGTTGGTCCTATAATTCACCCCTCCACTTT
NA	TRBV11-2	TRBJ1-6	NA	CASSPKGVSSYNSPLHF	TGTGCCAGCAGCCCCAAGGGAGTTAGCTCCTATAATTCACCCCTCCACTTT
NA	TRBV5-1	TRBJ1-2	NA	CASSLVDSINGYTF	TGCGCCAGCAGCTTGGTCGACAGCATCAATGGCTACACCTTC
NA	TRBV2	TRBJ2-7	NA	CASSEVYEQYF	TGTGCCAGCAGTGAAGTATACGAGCAGTACTTC
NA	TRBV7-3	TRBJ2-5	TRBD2	CASSPTSGAETQYF	TGTGCCAGCAGCCCCACTAGCGGGGCGGAGACCCAGTACTTC
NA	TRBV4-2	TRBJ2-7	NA	CASSQSQTGVSYEQYF	TGTGCCAGCAGCCAATCGCAAACGGGGGTCTCCTACGAGCAGTACTTC
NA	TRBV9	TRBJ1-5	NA	CASSVTDRGTQHF	TGTGCCAGCAGCGTCACGGACCGGGGGACCCAGCATTTT
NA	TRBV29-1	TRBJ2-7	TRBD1	CSVEDSRDSRQYF	TGCAGCGTTGAAGATTCGAGGGACAGTCGGCAGTACTTC
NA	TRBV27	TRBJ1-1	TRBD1	CASSPRGREAFF	TGTGCCAGCAGTCCCAGGGGGCGTGAAGCTTTCTTT
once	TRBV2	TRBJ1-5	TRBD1	CASQSTGDQPQHF	TGTGCCAGCCAGAGTACAGGGGATCAGCCCCAGCATTTT
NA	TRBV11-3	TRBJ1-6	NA	CASSLAGYNSPLHF	TGTGCCAGCAGCTTAGCAGGGTACAATTCACCCCTCCACTTT
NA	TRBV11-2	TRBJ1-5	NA	CASSVFLSRGRNQPQHF	TGTGCCAGCAGCGTCTTTCTTTCCAGGGGCCGCAATCAGCCCCAGCATTTT
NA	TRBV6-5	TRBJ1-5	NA	CASSYYREGQPQHF	TGTGCCAGCAGTTACTACAGGGAAGGTCAGCCCCAGCATTTT
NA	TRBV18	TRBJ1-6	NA	CASSPEVGDSPLHF	TGTGCCAGCTCACCGGAAGTAGGGGATTCACCCCTCCACTTT
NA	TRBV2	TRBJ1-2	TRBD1	CASSDGTASRYTF	TGTGCCAGCAGTGACGGGACAGCAAGCCGCTACACCTTC
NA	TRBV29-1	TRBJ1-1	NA	CSVHEQTNTEAFF	TGCAGCGTCCACGAGCAGACAAACACTGAAGCTTTCTTT
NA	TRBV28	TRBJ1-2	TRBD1	CASREQGGDYGYTF	TGTGCCAGCAGGGAACAGGGGGGGGACTATGGCTACACCTTC
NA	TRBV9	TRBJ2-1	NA	CASSVTRGLVHNEQFF	TGTGCCAGCAGCGTAACAAGGGGTTTGGTCCACAATGAGCAGTTCTTC
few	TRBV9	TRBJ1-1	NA	CASSVGDGQIMNTEAFF	TGTGCCAGCAGCGTAGGGGATGGACAGATCATGAACACTGAAGCTTTCTTT
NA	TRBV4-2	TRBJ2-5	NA	CASSLGVSEETQYF	TGTGCCAGCAGCCTCGGGGTTTCCGAAGAGACCCAGTACTTC
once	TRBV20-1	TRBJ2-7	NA	CSASQGSYEQYF	TGCAGTGCTAGTCAGGGGTCCTACGAGCAGTACTTC
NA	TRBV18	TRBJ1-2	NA	CASAGGGYGYTF	TGTGCCAGCGCCGGGGGGGGCTATGGCTACACCTTC
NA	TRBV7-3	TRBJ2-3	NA	CASSGQGEIVTQYF	TGTGCCAGCAGCGGGCAGGGTGAGATAGTTACGCAGTATTTT
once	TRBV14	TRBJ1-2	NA	CASSPWGGGYTF	TGTGCCAGCAGCCCCTGGGGGGGCGGCTACACCTTC
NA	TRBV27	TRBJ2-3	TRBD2	CASSFFSGGNTDTQYF	TGTGCCAGCAGTTTTTTCAGCGGGGGAAACACAGATACGCAGTATTTT
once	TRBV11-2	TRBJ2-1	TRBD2	CASSSFYTSGVAYNEQFF	TGTGCCAGCAGCTCCTTTTATACTAGCGGGGTCGCCTACAATGAGCAGTTCTTC
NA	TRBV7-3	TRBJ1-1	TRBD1	CASSTTGGNTEAFF	TGTGCCAGCAGCACAACAGGGGGAAACACTGAAGCTTTCTTT
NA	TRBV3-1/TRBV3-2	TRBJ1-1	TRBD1	CASSQGPAGGWTEAFF	TGTGCCAGCAGCCAAGGTCCGGCAGGGGGCTGGACTGAAGCTTTCTTT
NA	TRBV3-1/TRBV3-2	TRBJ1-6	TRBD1	CASSQTGGAGSPLHF	TGTGCCAGCAGCCAAACAGGGGGCGCCGGTTCACCCCTCCACTTT
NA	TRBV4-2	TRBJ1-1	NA	CASSQEEANTEAFF	TGTGCCAGCAGCCAAGAAGAGGCGAACACTGAAGCTTTCTTT
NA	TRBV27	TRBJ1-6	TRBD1	CASKAQGAGYPPLHF	TGTGCCAGCAAAGCACAGGGGGCCGGTTACCCACCCCTCCACTTT
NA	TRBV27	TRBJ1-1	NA	CASSFNRYPRSDTEAFF	TGTGCCAGCAGTTTTAATAGGTACCCTCGAAGCGACACTGAAGCTTTCTTT
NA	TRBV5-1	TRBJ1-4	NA	CASSFGQGGEKLFF	TGCGCCAGCAGCTTCGGACAAGGTGGTGAAAAACTGTTTTTT
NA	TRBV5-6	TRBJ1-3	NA	CASEGPGNTIYF	TGTGCCAGCGAGGGCCCTGGAAACACCATATATTTT
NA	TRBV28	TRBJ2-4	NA	CASEAGPKNIQYF	TGTGCCAGTGAAGCAGGTCCAAAAAACATTCAGTACTTC